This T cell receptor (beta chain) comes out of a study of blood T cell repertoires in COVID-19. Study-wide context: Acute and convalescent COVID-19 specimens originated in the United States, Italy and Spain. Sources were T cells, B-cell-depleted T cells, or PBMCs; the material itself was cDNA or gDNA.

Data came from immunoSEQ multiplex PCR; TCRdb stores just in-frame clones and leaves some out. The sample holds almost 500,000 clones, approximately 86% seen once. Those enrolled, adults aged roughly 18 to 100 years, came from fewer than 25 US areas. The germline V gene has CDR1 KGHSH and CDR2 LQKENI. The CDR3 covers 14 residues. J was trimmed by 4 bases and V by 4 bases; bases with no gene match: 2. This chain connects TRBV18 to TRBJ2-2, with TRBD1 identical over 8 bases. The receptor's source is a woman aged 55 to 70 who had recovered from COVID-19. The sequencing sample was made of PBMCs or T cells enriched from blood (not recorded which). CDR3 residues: CASSQDRGTGELFF. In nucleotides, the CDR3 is TGTGCCAGCTCACAAGACAGGGGCACCGGGGAGCTGTTTTTT.